The T cell receptor (beta chain) described here comes from a study of T cells in Graves' hyperthyroidism and ophthalmopathy. Whole-study context: Peripheral blood was drawn at first diagnosis, prior to all treatment. The study, taken as a whole, reports: Ophthalmopathy and stable hyperthyroidism were told apart by a 13 V-J model.

Amplification yielded TCR beta CDR3 regions, with RNA transcripts as the source. Researchers ran a first-round RT-PCR on the TCR CDR3 using the HTBI primer set. From the multiplex PCR reads, TCRdb called clonotypes with MiXCR, one entry per CDR3 protein. The data hold hundreds of thousands of distinct CDR3 sequences, with 14% observed a single time. The PBMCs studied were ones that came from 9 to 10 ml fresh peripheral blood. There are a few counts of this clonotype. The antigen remains undetermined. CDR1 and CDR2 (germline): ENHRY, SYGVKD. Trimming stripped 7 bases from V and 0 bases from J, with 12 bases between. CDR3 length: 14 residues.

This clonotype was obtained from a woman aged 18-29 years with Graves' hyperthyroidism. Sequenced: blood. The chain carries TRBV10-3 and TRBJ1-1; D unclear. In DNA form, the CDR3 reads TGTGCCATCACACCAAATGGGGTGAACACTGAAGCTTTCTTT. It codes for CAITPNGVNTEAFF.